This T cell receptor (beta chain) was recorded in a study of CD8 T cells in ankylosing spondylitis. Trimming shortened V by 6 bases and J by 0 bases, and 12 bases separated the two germline ends. The CDR3 consists of 15 residues. Study-level results: Typical of ankylosing spondylitis blood, it appeared, was a TCR beta motif of eight highly homologous variants. Those disease-linked clones were CD8+; they were also relatively rare in peripheral blood. Reportedly, matched ankylosing spondylitis synovial fluid was significantly enriched for disease-linked clones.

The TCR beta libraries were generated through quantitative 5'-RACE incorporating molecular barcodes. TCRdb reprocessed the 5' RACE reads via MiXCR and lists one record per CDR3 protein. This table holds hundreds of thousands of distinct CDR3 sequences, roughly a quarter found once. Worth noting for this clonotype: What it binds is not known.

The sequenced sample was blood, either unsorted or a sorted T cell fraction (not recorded which). This rearrangement joins TRBV12-3 or TRBV12-4 to TRBJ2-1; D is possibly TRBD1 or TRBD2 (5 bases each). The TCR comes from a male donor with ankylosing spondylitis. DNA for the CDR3: TGTGCCAGCAGCCGGGACCCCAGCTCCTACAATGAGCAGTTCTTC. It encodes CASSRDPSSYNEQFF.